Listed below are T cell receptor beta chains from one sample, sequenced in a study of beta chain features in type 1 diabetes. Some clones are missing from TCRdb's copy, which holds only in-frame ones; the method was immunoSEQ multiplex PCR. This sample has around 140,000 clones, with around 10% found just once. Sequencing was done on a sample of central memory CD4+ T cells from blood. The receptors here all came from a man aged 25 to 40 with type 1 diabetes. CDR3s include the opening cysteine and the closing phenylalanine or tryptophan. The D gene is left open where the match is weak. Only some rows state a clone size, as once, few, many or a class for expanded clones.

D: TRBD2
V: TRBV25-1
J: TRBJ2-1
size: .
DNA: TGTGCCACCCATAGCGGGGGCGGGGATGAGCAGTTCTTC
CDR3: CATHSGGGDEQFF

D: .
V: TRBV7-2
J: TRBJ1-6
size: few
DNA: TGTGCCAGCAGCTTCAAGGGAGGAGATTCACCCCTCCACTTT
CDR3: CASSFKGGDSPLHF

D: .
V: TRBV11-2
J: TRBJ2-3
size: .
DNA: TGTGCCAGCAGGGCAGGGTCGGATACGCAGTATTTT
CDR3: CASRAGSDTQYF

D: .
V: TRBV5-4
J: TRBJ2-7
size: .
DNA: TGTGCCAGCAGCTTGGCTTCCCAGGGATTCTACGAGCAGTACTTC
CDR3: CASSLASQGFYEQYF

D: TRBD1
V: TRBV29-1
J: TRBJ1-1
size: .
DNA: TGCAGCGCTTGGACAGGGTTCAGCACTGAAGCTTTCTTT
CDR3: CSAWTGFSTEAFF

D: .
V: TRBV7-2
J: TRBJ1-1
size: few
DNA: TGTGCCAGCAGCTCCGGTATGAACACTGAAGCTTTCTTT
CDR3: CASSSGMNTEAFF

D: .
V: TRBV28
J: TRBJ2-5
size: few
DNA: TGTGCCAGCAGCCCACTAGGCGTAGAGACCCAGTACTTC
CDR3: CASSPLGVETQYF

D: .
V: TRBV20-1
J: TRBJ2-7
size: .
DNA: TGCAGTGCGCTCAGATCCTACGAGCAGTACTTC
CDR3: CSALRSYEQYF

D: .
V: TRBV6-5
J: TRBJ1-1
size: few
DNA: TGTGCCAGCAGCAAAACAGGGCTGAACACTGAAGCTTTCTTT
CDR3: CASSKTGLNTEAFF

D: TRBD1
V: TRBV6-6
J: TRBJ2-5
size: few
DNA: TGTGCCAGTTCCCGGGACAGGGGGCATGAGACCCAGTACTTC
CDR3: CASSRDRGHETQYF

D: TRBD1
V: TRBV5-4
J: TRBJ1-1
size: few
DNA: TGTGCCAGCAGCCGAACGGGACAGGGAAACACTGAAGCTTTCTTT
CDR3: CASSRTGQGNTEAFF

D: .
V: TRBV5-1
J: TRBJ1-2
size: .
DNA: TGCGCCAGCAGCTTGGGGGCCATCGATGGCTACACCTTC
CDR3: CASSLGAIDGYTF

D: TRBD1
V: TRBV9
J: TRBJ1-1
size: .
DNA: TGTGCCAGCAGCCTCAGACAGGGCGGGACTGAAGCTTTCTTT
CDR3: CASSLRQGGTEAFF

D: .
V: TRBV7-8
J: TRBJ1-2
size: few
DNA: TGTGCCAGCAGCTTAACAGGCCAGAACTATGGCTACACCTTC
CDR3: CASSLTGQNYGYTF

D: TRBD2
V: TRBV6-1
J: TRBJ2-7
size: few
DNA: TGTGCCAGCAGTGACCCGGGGGGTGTCTCGGAAGAGCAGTACTTC
CDR3: CASSDPGGVSEEQYF

D: TRBD2
V: TRBV5-1
J: TRBJ2-2
size: .
DNA: TGCGCCAGCAGCTTGGGATCCAGCGGGAGGAACACCGGGGAGCTGTTTTTT
CDR3: CASSLGSSGRNTGELFF

D: TRBD1
V: TRBV5-1
J: TRBJ1-5
size: .
DNA: TGCGCCAGCAGCTCGAGGGACAGGGAACAGCCCCAGCATTTT
CDR3: CASSSRDREQPQHF

D: .
V: TRBV5-1
J: TRBJ2-4
size: few
DNA: TGCGCCAGCAGCTCCGGGGGGCCCCAAAACATTCAGTACTTC
CDR3: CASSSGGPQNIQYF

D: TRBD2
V: TRBV5-1
J: TRBJ2-3
size: .
DNA: TGCGCCAGCAGCTCCGGGACTAGCGGGGACACAGATACGCAGTATTTT
CDR3: CASSSGTSGDTDTQYF

D: TRBD2
V: TRBV6-5
J: TRBJ2-1
size: many
DNA: TGTGCCAGCAAGCCGGGGGGTTTGTACAATGAGCAGTTCTTC
CDR3: CASKPGGLYNEQFF

D: TRBD1
V: TRBV27
J: TRBJ2-3
size: .
DNA: TGTGCCAGCAGTTTAGCCCCTGGGACAGAAAGCACAGATACGCAGTATTTT
CDR3: CASSLAPGTESTDTQYF

D: .
V: TRBV14
J: TRBJ1-6
size: .
DNA: TGTGCCAGCAGCCTACAGTCCGGCTATAATTCACCCCTCCACTTT
CDR3: CASSLQSGYNSPLHF

D: TRBD1
V: TRBV5-1
J: TRBJ2-2
size: .
DNA: TGCGCCAGCAGGAGGGGACAGGAGCCCACCGGGGAGCTGTTTTTT
CDR3: CASRRGQEPTGELFF

D: TRBD2
V: TRBV7-2
J: TRBJ2-4
size: few
DNA: TGTGCCAGCAGCCCCGGGACTAGCATTCAGTACTTC
CDR3: CASSPGTSIQYF

D: TRBD2
V: TRBV5-1
J: TRBJ2-5
size: .
DNA: TGCGCCAGCAGCACCGGACTAGATCGGACGGCCCAGTACTTC
CDR3: CASSTGLDRTAQYF

D: .
V: TRBV14
J: TRBJ2-1
size: .
DNA: TGTGCCAGCAGCGGGACTTCTATTGACAATGAGCAGTTCTTC
CDR3: CASSGTSIDNEQFF

D: .
V: TRBV6-1
J: TRBJ1-6
size: .
DNA: TGTGCCAGCAGACCGACGGGGAATAATTCACCCCTCCACTTT
CDR3: CASRPTGNNSPLHF

D: .
V: TRBV9
J: TRBJ2-1
size: .
DNA: TGTGCCAGCAGCGTTCCGGGCAATGAGCAGTTCTTC
CDR3: CASSVPGNEQFF

D: .
V: TRBV9
J: TRBJ2-5
size: .
DNA: TGTGCCAGCAGCGTAGGTCAACGGGGTCAACAAGAGACCCAGTACTTC
CDR3: CASSVGQRGQQETQYF

D: .
V: TRBV15
J: TRBJ2-7
size: many
DNA: TGTGCCACCAGTAATCGACACGAGGGCGAGCAGTACTTC
CDR3: CATSNRHEGEQYF

D: TRBD1
V: TRBV6-6
J: TRBJ1-5
size: few
DNA: TGTGCCATACAGGGGCCCAATCAGCCCCAGCATTTT
CDR3: CAIQGPNQPQHF

D: .
V: TRBV6-5
J: TRBJ1-1
size: .
DNA: TGTGCCAGCGCCCGAGACTGGGACACTGAAGCTTTCTTT
CDR3: CASARDWDTEAFF

D: .
V: TRBV4-2
J: TRBJ1-4
size: few
DNA: TGTGCCAGCAGCCAATTTACAGGGACCGGTGAAAAACTGTTTTTT
CDR3: CASSQFTGTGEKLFF

D: TRBD1
V: TRBV5-1
J: TRBJ2-6
size: .
DNA: TGCGCCAGCAGCTCCTCCGGAGGACAGGGGGGGAGTTCTGGGGCCAACGTCCTGACTTTC
CDR3: CASSSSGGQGGSSGANVLTF

D: TRBD1
V: TRBV5-1
J: TRBJ2-7
size: few
DNA: TGCGCCAGCAGCTTGGTTGAGGGGGCAGGTGAGCAGTACTTC
CDR3: CASSLVEGAGEQYF

D: TRBD1
V: TRBV30
J: TRBJ1-6
size: .
DNA: TGTGCCTGGAGTCTTCTGACAGGGGCTAGCTCACCCCTCCACTTT
CDR3: CAWSLLTGASSPLHF

D: .
V: TRBV7-8
J: TRBJ2-1
size: many
DNA: TGTGCCAGCAGCATAATCGGGGATTCCTACAATGAGCAGTTCTTC
CDR3: CASSIIGDSYNEQFF

D: .
V: TRBV6-5
J: TRBJ2-5
size: .
DNA: TGTGCCAGCAGGGCGGGGTCCCCCCGTGGGGAGACCCAGTACTTC
CDR3: CASRAGSPRGETQYF

D: .
V: TRBV19
J: TRBJ1-2
size: few
DNA: TGTGCCAGTAGTATAAACAGGTTGTATGGCTACACCTTC
CDR3: CASSINRLYGYTF

D: .
V: TRBV4-3
J: TRBJ2-3
size: few
DNA: TGCGCCAGCAGCCAAGTTAATTCCCCCACAGATACGCAGTATTTT
CDR3: CASSQVNSPTDTQYF

D: .
V: TRBV7-9
J: TRBJ1-1
size: .
DNA: TGTGCCAGCACCTTGACAGTAAGTGAAGCTTTCTTT
CDR3: CASTLTVSEAFF

D: TRBD1
V: TRBV6-5
J: TRBJ2-7
size: .
DNA: TGTGCCAGCAGTTACGAGGGGACAGGGGTACACGAGCAGTACTTC
CDR3: CASSYEGTGVHEQYF

D: TRBD1
V: TRBV5-4
J: TRBJ2-7
size: few
DNA: TGTGCCAGCAGTCTTACAGGGGGGCCCTACGAGCAGTACTTC
CDR3: CASSLTGGPYEQYF

D: .
V: TRBV5-1
J: TRBJ1-1
size: few
DNA: TGCGCCAGCAGCTCCTTTACTATGAACACTGAAGCTTTCTTT
CDR3: CASSSFTMNTEAFF

D: .
V: TRBV7-9
J: TRBJ2-3
size: .
DNA: TGTGCCAGCAGCCTCGAACAAGCGCAGTATTTT
CDR3: CASSLEQAQYF

D: .
V: TRBV2
J: TRBJ1-2
size: .
DNA: TGTGCCAGCACCGGAGACGGCCATGGCTACACCTTC
CDR3: CASTGDGHGYTF

D: TRBD1
V: TRBV2
J: TRBJ2-7
size: .
DNA: TGTGCCAGCAGTGGGGACAGGGTGAAGTACGAGCAGTACTTC
CDR3: CASSGDRVKYEQYF

D: .
V: TRBV28
J: TRBJ2-3
size: many
DNA: TGTGCCAGCAGTTCTCCGGGGGGCGCAGATACGCAGTATTTT
CDR3: CASSSPGGADTQYF

D: .
V: TRBV4-3
J: TRBJ1-1
size: .
DNA: TGCGCCAGCAGCCAAGATGGGCGGAGGCCAACGAGCACTGAAGCTTTCTTT
CDR3: CASSQDGRRPTSTEAFF

D: .
V: TRBV9
J: TRBJ2-3
size: .
DNA: TGTGCCAGCAGCGTAAGAGCCAGCGCAACAGATACGCAGTATTTT
CDR3: CASSVRASATDTQYF

D: .
V: TRBV7-2
J: TRBJ2-3
size: .
DNA: TGTGCCAGCAGCCGAGGAGGGTCAGATACGCAGTATTTT
CDR3: CASSRGGSDTQYF

D: TRBD2
V: TRBV11-2
J: TRBJ2-1
size: once
DNA: TGTGCCAGCAGCTTGCGACTAGCGCCTACCTACAATGAGCAGTTCTTC
CDR3: CASSLRLAPTYNEQFF

D: TRBD2
V: TRBV11-1
J: TRBJ2-1
size: .
DNA: TGTGCCAGCAGCTTAGTAGCGGGGTGGTCCAATGAGCAGTTCTTC
CDR3: CASSLVAGWSNEQFF

D: .
V: TRBV5-1
J: TRBJ1-4
size: .
DNA: TGCGCCAGCAGCTTGGCCGAGGGTACAGAACTGTTTTTT
CDR3: CASSLAEGTELFF

D: TRBD1
V: TRBV4-2
J: TRBJ1-1
size: .
DNA: TGTGCCAGCAGCCAAGTACAGGGGGACACTGAAGCTTTCTTT
CDR3: CASSQVQGDTEAFF

D: TRBD1
V: TRBV28
J: TRBJ2-6
size: few
DNA: TGTGCCAGCATGGCGCTCGGGACAGGGGGCTATGGGGCCAACGTCCTGACTTTC
CDR3: CASMALGTGGYGANVLTF

D: .
V: TRBV29-1
J: TRBJ1-2
size: many
DNA: TGCAGCGCGGGGTATAACTATGGCTACACCTTC
CDR3: CSAGYNYGYTF

D: .
V: TRBV6-5
J: TRBJ2-7
size: few
DNA: TGTGCCAGCAGCCCTCAATCGACAGTAACCTACGAGCAGTACTTC
CDR3: CASSPQSTVTYEQYF

D: TRBD2
V: TRBV18
J: TRBJ2-1
size: few
DNA: TGTGCCAGCTCACCACTGGATAGCGGGGGAATGGGTGAGCAGTTCTTC
CDR3: CASSPLDSGGMGEQFF